A single sample is the source of the 8 T cell receptor beta chains below, sequenced in a study of T cell responses to AZD1222 COVID-19 vaccine. Sequenced by immunoSEQ multiplex PCR; TCRdb stores in-frame clones only, minus some. The sample shows just over 150,000 clones, around nine tenths of them seen only once. Material: peripheral blood, obtained on day 0 of AZD1222 vaccination. Receptors originate from an adult in good health.

The chain is built from TRBV28 and TRBJ1-4, with a tentative D call TRBD1 (6 bases). This CDR3 has 14 residues. Germline V gene sequence: CDR1 MDHEN, CDR2 SYDVKM. V shed 6 bases and J shed 8 bases, with 16 bases lying between them. The CDR3: CASRTYRVQEKLFF. The CDR3 region has the DNA TGTGCCAGCAGAACTTACAGGGTTCAAGAAAAACTGTTTTTT.

A single count supports this clone. Other DNA variants within this sample encode the same CDR3. The chain is built from TRBV7-9 and TRBJ1-3; D is undetermined. Germline CDR1 is SEHNR and CDR2 is FQNEAQ (reference sequence). Trimming cost V 4 bases and J 0 bases, with 10 bases left between them. CDR3 length: 15 residues. The CDR3 region is CASSSRPISGNTIYF. The CDR3 region has the DNA TGTGCCAGCAGCTCGAGACCGATCTCTGGAAACACCATATATTTT.

The chain carries TRBV7-2 and TRBJ1-1, with 7 bases that match TRBD1. The ends lost 5 bases at V and 7 bases at J; junction bases unmatched: 7. The CDR3 runs to 13 residues. CDR1 SGHTA and CDR2 FQGNSA come from the germline V gene. In DNA form, the CDR3 reads TGTGCCAGCAGCGAGTGGGGACAGCTTGAAGCTTTCTTT. This encodes CASSEWGQLEAFF.

J is TRBJ2-1 and V is TRBV7-2; TRBD1 matches 8 bases. CDR3 length: 15 amino acids. The germline V gene encodes CDR1 SGHTA and CDR2 FQGNSA. V trimming: 2 bases; J trimming: 5 bases; junction bases outside the gene matches: 5. CDR3 in amino acids: CASSLRGQADNEQFF. In DNA, the CDR3 is TGTGCCAGCAGCTTACGGGGACAGGCCGACAATGAGCAGTTCTTC.

V is TRBV27 and J is TRBJ1-3; D is uncertain. Trimming stripped 0 bases from V and 0 bases from J, with 6 bases between. The CDR3 is made up of 15 amino acids. Germline V gene data show CDR1 as MNHEY and CDR2 as SMNVEV (reference sequence). CDR3 amino acids: CASSLSGSSGNTIYF. The CDR3 coding sequence is TGTGCCAGCAGTTTATCGGGCAGCTCTGGAAACACCATATATTTT.

The V gene is TRBV21-1, the J gene TRBJ2-7; the table's D call, TRBD2, was not checked against the DNA. TRBV21-1 is a pseudogene. This CDR3 is 16 amino acids long. CDR3 bases: TGTGCCAGCAGCACAACTAGCGGGAGGGTATACTACGAGCAGTACTTC. Its protein is CASSTTSGRVYYEQYF.

This clone was seen a few times. The chain is built from TRBV29-1 and TRBJ1-1, with 7 bases aligning to TRBD1. Germline lookup yields CDR1 SQVTM and CDR2 ANQGSEA. V shed 4 bases and J 5 bases; nucleotides not matched to a gene: 13. The CDR3 has 15 residues. The CDR3 spells CSVVNPRQGITEAFF. Here the CDR3 DNA reads TGCAGCGTTGTAAATCCTCGACAGGGAATAACTGAAGCTTTCTTT.

The chain employs TRBV6-6 and TRBJ1-2; TRBD1 is a possible D gene (5 bases). The CDR3 consists of 14 residues. Germline loops: CDR1 MNHNY, CDR2 SVGAGI (reference sequence). V lost 6 bases and J lost 3, with 14 bases in between. The CDR3 nucleotides read TGTGCCAGCAGCCCCCGTTTGACAGACTATGGCTACACCTTC. This gives the protein CASSPRLTDYGYTF.